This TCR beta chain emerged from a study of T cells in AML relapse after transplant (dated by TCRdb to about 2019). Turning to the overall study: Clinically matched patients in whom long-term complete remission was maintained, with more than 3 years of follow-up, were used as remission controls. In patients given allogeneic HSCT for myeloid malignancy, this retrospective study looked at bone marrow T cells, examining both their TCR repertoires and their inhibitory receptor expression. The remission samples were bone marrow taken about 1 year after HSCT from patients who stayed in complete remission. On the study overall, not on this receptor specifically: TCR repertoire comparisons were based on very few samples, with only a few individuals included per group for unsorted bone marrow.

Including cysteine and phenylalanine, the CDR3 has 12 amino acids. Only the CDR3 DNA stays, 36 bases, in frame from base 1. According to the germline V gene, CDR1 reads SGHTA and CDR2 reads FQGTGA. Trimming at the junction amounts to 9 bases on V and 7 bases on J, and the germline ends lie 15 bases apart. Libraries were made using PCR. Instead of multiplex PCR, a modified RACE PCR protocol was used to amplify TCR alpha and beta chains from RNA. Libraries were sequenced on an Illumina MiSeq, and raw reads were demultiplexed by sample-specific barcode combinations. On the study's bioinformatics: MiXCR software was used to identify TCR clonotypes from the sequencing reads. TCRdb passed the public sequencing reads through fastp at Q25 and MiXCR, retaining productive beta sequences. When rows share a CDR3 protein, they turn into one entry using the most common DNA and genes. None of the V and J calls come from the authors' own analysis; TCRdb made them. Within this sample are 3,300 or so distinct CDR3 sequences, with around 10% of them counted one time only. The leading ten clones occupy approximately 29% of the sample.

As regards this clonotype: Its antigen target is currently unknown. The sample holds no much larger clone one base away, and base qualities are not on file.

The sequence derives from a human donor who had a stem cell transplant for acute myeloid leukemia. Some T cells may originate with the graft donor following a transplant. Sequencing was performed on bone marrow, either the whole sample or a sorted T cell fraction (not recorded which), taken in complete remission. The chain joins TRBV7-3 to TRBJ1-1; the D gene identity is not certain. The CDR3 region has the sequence CASDPGLGEAFF. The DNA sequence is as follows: TGTGCCAGTGATCCTGGGCTGGGTGAAGCTTTCTTT.